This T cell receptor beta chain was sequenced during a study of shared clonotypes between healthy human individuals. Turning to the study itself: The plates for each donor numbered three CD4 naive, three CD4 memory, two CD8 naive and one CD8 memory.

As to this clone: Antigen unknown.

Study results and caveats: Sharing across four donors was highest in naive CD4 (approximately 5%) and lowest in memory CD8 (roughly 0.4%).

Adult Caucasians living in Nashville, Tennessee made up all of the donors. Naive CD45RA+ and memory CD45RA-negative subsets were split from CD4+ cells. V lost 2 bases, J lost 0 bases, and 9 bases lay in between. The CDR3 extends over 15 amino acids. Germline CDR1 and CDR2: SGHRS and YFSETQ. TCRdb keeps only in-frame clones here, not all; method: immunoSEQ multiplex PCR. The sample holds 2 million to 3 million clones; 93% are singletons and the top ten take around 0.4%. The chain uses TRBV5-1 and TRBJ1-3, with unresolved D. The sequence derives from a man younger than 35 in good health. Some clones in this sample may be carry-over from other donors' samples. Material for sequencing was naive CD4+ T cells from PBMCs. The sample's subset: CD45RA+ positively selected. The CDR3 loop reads CASSFDGRSGNTIYF. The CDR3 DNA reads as TGCGCCAGCAGCTTCGACGGCCGCTCTGGAAACACCATATATTTT.